A selection of T cell receptor beta chains follows, all from one sample in a study of T-cell memory formation after mild COVID-19. One entry per CDR3 protein results from TCRdb running MiXCR on the 5' RACE reads. The data contain 470,000 or so distinct CDR3 sequences, 18% of them singletons. The sequenced material came from PBMCs or a T cell subset sorted from them (not recorded which). These receptors all come from a man aged 18 to 29 who had mild COVID-19 (a few samples of this study predate the infection). Cell type and time point are not known. CDR3s include the opening cysteine and the closing phenylalanine or tryptophan. Each record gives: J gene, D gene, V gene, clone size, CDR3 protein, CDR3 DNA. D genes are given only for firm matches. A row's size may be missing; if present it is once, few, many or a size class.

j_call: TRBJ1-6; d_call: -; v_call: TRBV6-5; clone_size: few; cdr3_aa: CASSPVEGVVSPLHF; cdr3_nt: TGTGCCAGCAGCCCCGTGGAGGGGGTAGTTTCACCCCTCCACTTT
j_call: TRBJ2-1; d_call: TRBD2; v_call: TRBV5-1; clone_size: few; cdr3_aa: CASSFGGRSSYNEQFF; cdr3_nt: TGCGCCAGCAGCTTCGGCGGGAGGAGCTCCTACAATGAGCAGTTCTTC
j_call: TRBJ2-3; d_call: -; v_call: TRBV24-1; clone_size: many; cdr3_aa: CATSDGQAMSRDTQYF; cdr3_nt: TGTGCCACCAGTGATGGGCAGGCGATGAGCCGAGATACGCAGTATTTT
j_call: TRBJ2-6; d_call: TRBD1; v_call: TRBV6-5; clone_size: few; cdr3_aa: CASRPRGQGAGANVLTF; cdr3_nt: TGTGCCAGCAGGCCCAGGGGACAGGGGGCTGGGGCCAACGTCCTGACTTTC
j_call: TRBJ2-5; d_call: -; v_call: TRBV5-6; clone_size: many; cdr3_aa: CASSFGGPSQETQYF; cdr3_nt: TGTGCCAGCAGCTTTGGGGGCCCCAGCCAAGAGACCCAGTACTTC
j_call: TRBJ2-1; d_call: -; v_call: TRBV29-1; clone_size: few; cdr3_aa: CSVGGRTLEQENEQFF; cdr3_nt: TGCAGCGTTGGGGGCAGAACGTTGGAACAAGAGAATGAGCAGTTCTTC
j_call: TRBJ2-2; d_call: -; v_call: TRBV20-1; clone_size: -; cdr3_aa: CSARDPEGPGELFF; cdr3_nt: TGCAGTGCTAGAGATCCCGAGGGTCCCGGGGAGCTGTTTTTT
j_call: TRBJ1-3; d_call: -; v_call: TRBV7-9; clone_size: -; cdr3_aa: CASSLDARSGNTIYF; cdr3_nt: TGTGCCAGCAGCTTAGACGCCCGCTCTGGAAACACCATATATTTT
j_call: TRBJ1-1; d_call: -; v_call: TRBV12-5; clone_size: few; cdr3_aa: CASGPDGATEAFF; cdr3_nt: TGTGCTAGTGGTCCCGACGGGGCCACTGAAGCTTTCTTT
j_call: TRBJ1-2; d_call: TRBD1; v_call: TRBV20-1; clone_size: few; cdr3_aa: CSADTGDYGYTF; cdr3_nt: TGCAGTGCTGACACAGGGGACTATGGCTACACCTTC